The 13 T cell receptor beta chains below all came from one sample that was sequenced in a study of T cells after yellow fever vaccination. From the 5' RACE reads, TCRdb called clonotypes with MiXCR, one entry per CDR3 protein. The data show 300,000 to 400,000 distinct CDR3 sequences, with around 13% seen just once and 3.2% held by the top ten. Sequenced material: CD4+ T cells sorted from PBMCs, taken 15 days after the yellow fever booster vaccination. The receptors derive from a young man who received the YFV17D yellow fever vaccine.

This clonotype was counted many times. The rearrangement joins TRBV4-3 to TRBJ2-3; perhaps TRBD2 as D (6 bases). This CDR3 contains 16 residues. V was shortened by 0 bases and J by 2 bases, with 12 bases between the two germline ends. Germline V gene lookup returns CDR1 LGHNA and CDR2 YSLEER. The CDR3 DNA is TGCGCCAGCAGCCAAGATAGCGGTTCCTACACAGATACGCAGTATTTT. Its protein product is CASSQDSGSYTDTQYF.

The chain combines TRBV12-3 or TRBV12-4 with TRBJ1-3, with D tentatively TRBD1 (6 bases). Trimming cost V 8 bases and J 2 bases, with 13 bases left between them. The CDR3 is 14 residues long. CDR3 amino acids: CASCWTAAGNTIYF. The CDR3 bases are TGTGCCAGCTGTTGGACAGCGGCTGGAAACACCATATATTTT.

The genes are TRBV7-8 and TRBJ2-1; D perhaps matches TRBD1 (5 bases). CDR3 size: 15 residues. Looked up from germline, CDR1 is SGHVS and CDR2 is FQNEAQ. V lost 5 bases, J lost 4 bases, and 15 bases lay in between. CDR3: CASSPTGSIYNEQFF. CDR3 in DNA: TGTGCCAGCAGCCCCACAGGCTCGATATACAATGAGCAGTTCTTC.

This clonotype was counted ten times or more. The chain employs TRBV7-2 and TRBJ2-3, with a weak D call TRBD2 (7 bases). Looked up from germline, CDR1 is SGHTA and CDR2 is FQGNSA. The CDR3 is made up of 14 amino acids. V was clipped by 5 bases and J by 5 bases, with 14 bases between them. As DNA, the CDR3 is TGTGCCAGCAGCACTGGGGGGGCCGAAGATACGCAGTATTTT. Translated: CASSTGGAEDTQYF. The full variable domain, its missing parts supplied by reference TRBV7-2 and TRBJ2-3, is GAGVSQSPSNKVTEKGKDVELRCDPISGHTALYWYRQSLGQGLEFLIYFQGNSAPDKSGLPSDRFSAERTGGSVSTLTIQRTQQEDSAVYLCASSTGGAEDTQYFGPGTRLTVL.

Only a few counts were recorded for this clonotype. This chain links TRBV4-1 with TRBJ2-4; D is unresolved. Trimming removed 1 base from V and 3 bases from J, with 10 bases in between. Germline CDR1 is MGHRA and CDR2 is YSYEKL. This CDR3 has 15 residues. The CDR3 region is CASSQVPPGKNIQYF. The CDR3 DNA reads as TGCGCCAGCAGCCAAGTCCCCCCCGGCAAAAACATTCAGTACTTC.

This chain joins TRBV29-1 and TRBJ1-4; a weak D match, TRBD1 (5 bases). This CDR3 comprises 13 residues. Germline-derived CDR1 and CDR2 are SQVTM and ANQGSEA. The germline V and J ends were trimmed by 5 bases and 7 bases, with 14 bases remaining between them. The CDR3 sequence is CSVSRGLGEKLFF. CDR3 coding DNA: TGCAGCGTTTCCCGGGGCTTAGGTGAAAAACTGTTTTTT.

There are a few counts of this clonotype. The rearrangement uses TRBV5-1 and TRBJ2-5; 10 bases fit TRBD2. Trimming removed 4 bases from V and 2 bases from J; junction bases left unmatched: 5. CDR1 is SGHRS and CDR2 is YFSETQ in the germline V gene. CDR3 length equals 15 residues. The CDR3 sequence is CASSTGTSEQETQYF. The DNA for the CDR3 is TGCGCCAGCAGCACTGGGACTAGCGAACAAGAGACCCAGTACTTC.

Only a few counts were recorded for this clonotype. The chain couples TRBV24-1 to TRBJ2-3; D is unresolved. V was shortened by 2 bases and J by 4 bases, with 12 bases between the two germline ends. The CDR3 is 15 residues long. The germline gives CDR1 KGHDR, CDR2 SFDVKD. This chain's CDR3 is CATSDSDRIADTQYF. CDR3 nucleotide sequence: TGTGCCACCAGTGATTCCGATCGGATTGCAGATACGCAGTATTTT.

This clonotype occurred many times. Written as DNA, the CDR3 is TGTGCCAGCAGTTGGGACAACACAGATACGCAGTATTTT. Protein product: CASSWDNTDTQYF. The V call is TRBV6-5, the J call TRBJ2-3, with a weak D call TRBD1 (6 bases). The germline V and J ends were trimmed by 4 bases and 2 bases, with 7 bases remaining between them. The germline V gene encodes CDR1 MNHEY and CDR2 SVGAGI. The CDR3 has 13 residues.

The chain carries TRBV28 and TRBJ2-2; the D is unclear. The CDR3 is made up of 14 amino acids. The V and J ends lost 6 bases and 6 bases respectively, with 14 bases between them. CDR1 and CDR2 from the germline V gene are MDHEN and SYDVKM. The CDR3 loop is CASRPQSSAGELFF. The CDR3 DNA reads TGTGCCAGCAGACCCCAGAGCTCAGCCGGGGAGCTGTTTTTT.

This clonotype came up many times. The rearrangement joins TRBV24-1 to TRBJ2-5; the D gene is possibly TRBD2 (5 bases). This CDR3 is built from 13 residues. The ends were cut back, 5 bases at V and 3 bases at J, with 9 bases in the middle. Per germline, CDR1 KGHDR and CDR2 SFDVKD. The CDR3, as DNA: TGTGCCACCAGTGGTGCGGGTGAAGAGACCCAGTACTTC. Its translation: CATSGAGEETQYF.

This clonotype was seen a handful of times. V is TRBV29-1 and J is TRBJ1-3, with 7 bases matching TRBD1. The CDR3 runs to 13 residues. J lost 3 bases, V lost 8 bases, and 7 bases had no gene match. CDR1 and CDR2 (germline): SQVTM, ANQGSEA. The CDR3 bases are TGCAGCATCCGACAGGGTGGTGGAAACACCATATATTTT. Protein product: CSIRQGGGNTIYF.

Note on this clonotype: At one boundary the junction diverges from the germline segment, which might be a read error. The gene calls are TRBV4-1 and TRBJ1-5, with no clear D. CDR3 size: 14 residues. The germline V gene encodes CDR1 MGHRA and CDR2 YSYEKL. As DNA, the CDR3 is TGCGCCAGCAGCCAGCGGGAGAGCAGTCAGCCCCAGCATTTT. Its protein product is CASSQRESSQPQHF.